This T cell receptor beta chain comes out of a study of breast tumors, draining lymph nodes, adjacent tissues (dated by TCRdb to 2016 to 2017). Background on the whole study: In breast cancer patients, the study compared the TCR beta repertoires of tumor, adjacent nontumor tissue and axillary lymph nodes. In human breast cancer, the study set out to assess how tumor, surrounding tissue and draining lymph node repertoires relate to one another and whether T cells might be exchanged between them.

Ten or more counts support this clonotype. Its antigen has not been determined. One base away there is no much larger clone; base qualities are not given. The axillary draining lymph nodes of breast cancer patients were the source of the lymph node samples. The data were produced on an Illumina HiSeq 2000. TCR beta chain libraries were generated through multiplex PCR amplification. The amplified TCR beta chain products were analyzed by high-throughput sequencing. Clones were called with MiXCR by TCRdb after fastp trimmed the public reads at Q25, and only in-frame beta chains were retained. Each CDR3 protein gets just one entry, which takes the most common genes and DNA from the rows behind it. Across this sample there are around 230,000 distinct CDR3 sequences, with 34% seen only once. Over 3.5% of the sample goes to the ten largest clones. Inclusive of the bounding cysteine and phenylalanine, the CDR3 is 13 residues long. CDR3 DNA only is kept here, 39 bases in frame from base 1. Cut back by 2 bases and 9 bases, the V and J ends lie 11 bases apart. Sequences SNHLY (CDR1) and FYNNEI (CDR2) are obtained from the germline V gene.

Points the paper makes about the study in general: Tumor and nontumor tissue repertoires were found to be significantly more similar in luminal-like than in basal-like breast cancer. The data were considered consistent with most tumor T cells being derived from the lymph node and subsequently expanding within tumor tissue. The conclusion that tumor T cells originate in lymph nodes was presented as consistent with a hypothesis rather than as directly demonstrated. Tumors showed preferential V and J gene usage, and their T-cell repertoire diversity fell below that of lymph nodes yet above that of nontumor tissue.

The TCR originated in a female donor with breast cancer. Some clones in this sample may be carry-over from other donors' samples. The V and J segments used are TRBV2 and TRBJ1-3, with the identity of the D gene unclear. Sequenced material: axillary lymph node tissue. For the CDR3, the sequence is CASSESAVGTIYF. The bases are TGTGCCAGCAGTGAATCGGCAGTTGGCACCATATATTTT.